These 28 T cell receptor beta chains originate from one sample sequenced in a study of identical twins. From the 5' RACE reads, TCRdb called clonotypes with MiXCR, one entry per CDR3 protein. The sample holds about 690,000 distinct CDR3 sequences, approximately 6.1% seen once. Sample: naive T cells sorted from blood. The receptors were gathered from a man aged 18 to 30 in good health.

This rearrangement joins TRBV6-1 to TRBJ1-2; TRBD1 agrees at 8 bases. The CDR3 spans 13 residues. Germline-derived CDR1 and CDR2 are MNHNS and SASEGT. The ends lost 7 bases at V and 5 bases at J; junction bases unmatched: 6. CDR3 nucleotides: TGTGCCAGCAACACCGGGACAGGTTATGGCTACACCTTC. It yields the protein CASNTGTGYGYTF.

This clonotype turned up a few times. The chain has TRBV10-3 and TRBJ2-1; 10 nucleotides line up with TRBD2. Germline-derived CDR1 and CDR2 are ENHRY and SYGVKD. The CDR3 is made up of 15 amino acids. J lost 5 bases, V lost 7 bases, and 8 bases had no gene match. CDR3 nucleotide sequence: TGTGCCATCACCTCTACGCTAGCGGGGGACAATGAGCAGTTCTTC. Amino acids: CAITSTLAGDNEQFF.

This clonotype showed up many times. The chain is built from TRBV6-2 or TRBV6-3 and TRBJ1-5, with 7 bases lining up with TRBD1. The CDR3 runs 17 residues. Trimming cost V 0 bases and J 3 bases; bases outside gene matches: 8. Germline V gene data show CDR1 as MNHEY and CDR2 as SVGEGT. The DNA for the CDR3 is TGTGCCAGCAGTTACTCGAAGCAGGGGGTTTTCAATCAGCCCCAGCATTTT. Its protein product is CASSYSKQGVFNQPQHF.

Ten or more counts support this clonotype. The V and J genes are TRBV20-1 and TRBJ1-5; D ambiguous. Germline CDR1 is DFQATT and CDR2 is SNEGSKA (reference sequence). There are 14 residues in the CDR3. V shed 4 bases and J shed 0 bases, with 10 bases lying between them. CDR3 in amino acids: CSATSDNSNQPQHF. CDR3 bases: TGCAGTGCTACGTCGGATAATAGCAATCAGCCCCAGCATTTT.

This sequence joins TRBV10-3 and TRBJ2-1, with 11 bases lining up with TRBD1. V gave up 6 bases and J gave up 7 bases; unmatched junction bases: 5. CDR1 ENHRY and CDR2 SYGVKD come from the germline V gene. This CDR3 is 14 amino acids long. The CDR3 nucleotides are TGTGCCATCAGGAGGGACAGGGGGATAAATGAGCAGTTCTTC. Amino acids: CAIRRDRGINEQFF.

In its sample, this clonotype was seen many times. The chain couples TRBV20-1 to TRBJ2-1; 12 bases fit TRBD2. After removal of 3 bases from V and 7 bases from J, the junction contained 13 bases not matched to a gene. The germline V gene has CDR1 DFQATT and CDR2 SNEGSKA (reference sequence). The CDR3 runs 17 residues. CDR3 in amino acids: CSASGARLAGAWNEQFF. DNA for the CDR3: TGCAGTGCTAGTGGGGCAAGACTAGCGGGGGCGTGGAATGAGCAGTTCTTC.

This clonotype was recorded many times. The V gene is TRBV6-5, the J gene TRBJ1-1; D is undetermined. With 2 bases removed from V and 4 bases from J, the gap between germline ends came to 8 bases. The CDR3 covers 13 residues. CDR1 is MNHEY, CDR2 SVGAGI, per germline. CDR3 coding DNA: TGTGCCAGCAGTTACGAGGGAGGCACTGAAGCTTTCTTT. It specifies CASSYEGGTEAFF.

This clonotype has a count of ten or more. The V gene is TRBV5-1, the J gene TRBJ2-2, with D hard to call. V was shortened by 0 bases and J by 0 bases, with 6 bases between the two germline ends. The CDR3 totals 15 residues. Germline values: CDR1 SGHRS, CDR2 YFSETQ. This CDR3 reads CASSLATANTGELFF. The CDR3 DNA is TGCGCCAGCAGCTTGGCGACCGCGAACACCGGGGAGCTGTTTTTT.

The rearrangement links TRBV15 to TRBJ1-3; D uncertain. The V gene lost 3 bases and the J gene lost 0 bases, with 9 bases spanning the gap. This CDR3 contains 15 residues. Germline V gene sequence: CDR1 LNHNV, CDR2 YYDKDF (reference sequence). The DNA for the CDR3 is TGTGCCACCAGCAGCGACATTCTCTCTGGAAACACCATATATTTT. Its translation: CATSSDILSGNTIYF.

This chain joins TRBV19 and TRBJ2-1; no definite D call. V dropped 3 bases and J dropped 10 bases, with 16 bases sitting between them. Germline values: CDR1 LNHDA, CDR2 SQIVND (reference sequence). The length of the CDR3 is 14 residues. The chain's CDR3 is CASSIRLKGFEQFF. The CDR3 nucleotides are TGTGCCAGTAGTATTCGGCTCAAGGGCTTCGAGCAGTTCTTC.

The table lists this clonotype with a few counts. The DNA for the CDR3 is TGCGCCAGCAGCTTTTCGTCTAGCGCTTACTACAATGAGCAGTTCTTC. Its protein product is CASSFSSSAYYNEQFF. The V gene is TRBV5-1, the J gene TRBJ2-1; D might be TRBD2 (6 bases). There are 16 residues in the CDR3. V lost 2 bases, J lost 3 bases, and 15 bases lay in between. CDR1 is SGHRS, CDR2 YFSETQ, per germline.

This clonotype was detected ten times or more. The chain combines TRBV20-1 with TRBJ2-5; perhaps TRBD2 as D (6 bases). Germline CDR1 reads DFQATT; CDR2 reads SNEGSKA (reference sequence). The CDR3 is 16 amino acids. Trimming left V 3 bases short and J 2 bases short, with 19 bases between. CDR3 residues: CSARSISGLNQETQYF. The CDR3 region has the DNA TGCAGTGCTAGGTCTATATCGGGACTTAATCAAGAGACCCAGTACTTC.

This clonotype occurred a few times. The V call is TRBV29-1, the J call TRBJ1-2; D is undetermined. The CDR3 is 14 residues long. The germline CDR1 and CDR2 sequences are SQVTM and ANQGSEA. V lost 7 bases, J lost 2 bases, and 17 bases lay in between. This CDR3 is CSAGAPLGNYGYTF. CDR3 DNA sequence: TGCAGCGCCGGAGCCCCACTTGGGAACTATGGCTACACCTTC.

The chain recombines TRBV11-1 with TRBJ2-1; 9 bases match TRBD2. J lost 4 bases, V lost 4 bases, and 14 bases had no gene match. CDR1 is SGHAT and CDR2 is FQDESV in the germline V gene (reference sequence). This CDR3 spans 18 amino acids. Written as DNA, the CDR3 is TGTGCCAGCAGCTACTCTGCGGGAGGGCCGATTAAATACAATGAGCAGTTCTTC. It specifies CASSYSAGGPIKYNEQFF.

This clonotype was picked up many times. The chain has TRBV20-1 and TRBJ2-1; D gene ambiguous. CDR1 and CDR2 (germline): DFQATT, SNEGSKA (reference sequence). This CDR3 contains 11 residues. Trimming took off 0 bases at V and 8 bases at J, with 5 bases between the two ends. The CDR3 here is CSARDRHEQFF. The CDR3 nucleotides are TGCAGTGCTAGAGATCGCCATGAGCAGTTCTTC.

This chain connects TRBV7-2 to TRBJ2-5; D unclear. Germline CDR1 reads SGHTA; CDR2 reads FQGNSA. Trimming left V 0 bases short and J 0 bases short, with 11 bases between. The CDR3 is 16 amino acids. In DNA, the CDR3 is TGTGCCAGCAGCTTAGCCCCGGCCTTCAACCAAGAGACCCAGTACTTC. It codes for CASSLAPAFNQETQYF.

At least ten counts were recorded for this clonotype. V gene TRBV7-9 combines with J gene TRBJ2-3, with D unresolved. Deletions cut 10 bases from V and 0 bases from J, with 17 bases between. From germline, CDR1 is SEHNR and CDR2 FQNEAQ (reference sequence). This CDR3 contains 15 residues. The CDR3 region has the DNA TGTGCCACCAAAGAAGAGGAGTTGAGCACAGATACGCAGTATTTT. Its protein is CATKEEELSTDTQYF.

This clonotype was observed at least ten times. This chain connects TRBV30 to TRBJ2-1; D gene ambiguous. Germline V gene data show CDR1 as GTSNPN and CDR2 as SVGIG (reference sequence). Trimming shortened V by 3 bases and J by 4 bases, and 7 bases separated the two germline ends. This CDR3 is 12 amino acids long. The CDR3 DNA sequence: TGTGCCTGGAGGGAAGAATACAATGAGCAGTTCTTC. Its protein product is CAWREEYNEQFF.

This clonotype was found many times. The chain joins TRBV6-5 to TRBJ1-5; possibly TRBD1 for D (5 bases). The germline V and J ends were trimmed by 0 bases and 5 bases, with 8 bases remaining between them. Looked up from germline, CDR1 is MNHEY and CDR2 is SVGAGI. The CDR3 runs 14 residues. CDR3 in DNA: TGTGCCAGCAGTTACTCCTGGGACGATCAGCCCCAGCATTTT. This codes for CASSYSWDDQPQHF.

This clonotype was seen ten or more times. The chain recombines TRBV27 with TRBJ2-3; 7 nucleotides align to TRBD2. The junction had 10 bases not matched to a gene; V was cut back by 3 bases and J by 1 base. The germline V gene encodes CDR1 MNHEY and CDR2 SMNVEV (reference sequence). The CDR3 has 17 amino acids. DNA for the CDR3: TGTGCCAGCAGTTTTTATCGGGAGGTTAGGGGCACAGATACGCAGTATTTT. Protein product: CASSFYREVRGTDTQYF.

This chain connects TRBV12-3 or TRBV12-4 to TRBJ1-1; no firm D call. V lost 2 bases and J 3 bases, leaving 4 bases between the germline ends. The CDR3 is 12 residues long. CDR3 amino acids: CASSLFDTEAFF. The CDR3 region has the DNA TGTGCCAGCAGTTTATTTGACACTGAAGCTTTCTTT.

The V and J genes are TRBV11-2 and TRBJ2-5; 7 nucleotides align to TRBD2. V lost 1 base, J lost 3 bases, and 5 bases stayed unmatched. Germline V gene sequence: CDR1 SGHAT, CDR2 FQNNGV. This CDR3 spans 15 amino acids. Here the CDR3 reads CASSLAILAEETQYF. The CDR3 DNA is TGTGCCAGCAGCTTAGCAATCCTAGCGGAAGAGACCCAGTACTTC.

As concerns this clonotype: Since the CDR3 does not end with the conserved phenylalanine or tryptophan, this likely comes from a read error. The DNA for the CDR3 is TGTGCCAGCAGGGCTAGCTCCTACGAGCAGTACCTC. It encodes CASRASSYEQYL. This rearrangement joins TRBV28 to TRBJ2-7; D remains ambiguous. The CDR3 spans 12 residues. Per germline, CDR1 MDHEN and CDR2 SYDVKM. The V and J ends lost 6 bases and 0 bases respectively, with 6 bases between them.

This rearrangement joins TRBV12-3 or TRBV12-4 to TRBJ1-3; 7 positions match TRBD1. This CDR3 is built from 16 residues. V shed 5 bases, J shed 0 bases, and the junction held 7 bases outside the gene matches. CDR3 loop: CASSPGQAYSGNTIYF. CDR3 DNA: TGTGCCAGCAGTCCCGGACAGGCCTACTCTGGAAACACCATATATTTT.

In its sample, this clonotype was seen many times. The gene calls are TRBV20-1 and TRBJ2-1; 7 nucleotides line up with TRBD2. The CDR3 is 16 amino acids. Germline V gives CDR1 DFQATT, CDR2 SNEGSKA (reference sequence). V lost 6 bases, J lost 7 bases, and 18 bases stayed unmatched. CDR3 sequence reads: CSAEPLAGAAQNEQFF. Written as DNA, the CDR3 is TGCAGTGCCGAGCCTCTCGCGGGAGCCGCCCAGAATGAGCAGTTCTTC.

This clonotype is a singleton in its sample. The rearrangement joins TRBV2 to TRBJ2-7, with 14 nucleotides matching TRBD2. Germline V gene lookup returns CDR1 SNHLY and CDR2 FYNNEI. V was clipped by 10 bases and J by 6 bases; unmatched bases: 11. This CDR3 is built from 15 residues. The CDR3 loop reads CATMGLAGAEGEQYF. The CDR3 DNA reads as TGTGCCACAATGGGACTAGCGGGAGCTGAAGGCGAGCAGTACTTC.

This clonotype was counted a few times. V gene TRBV4-2 combines with J gene TRBJ1-5, with D hard to call. Germline V CDR1 and CDR2: LGHNA, YNFKEQ. Deletions cut 0 bases from V and 2 bases from J, with 11 bases between. The CDR3 is made up of 16 amino acids. The CDR3 nucleotides are TGTGCCAGCAGCCAAGATCAAAGGGTTGGCAATCAGCCCCAGCATTTT. Amino acids: CASSQDQRVGNQPQHF.

This clonotype was recorded a few times. The chain joins TRBV7-2 to TRBJ2-3; D is unclear. The CDR3 sequence is 13 residues long. Per the germline V gene, CDR1 is SGHTA and CDR2 is FQGNSA. Trimming removed 1 base at V and 6 bases at J, with 8 bases between. The CDR3 spells CASSLEVGDTQYF. CDR3 DNA sequence: TGTGCCAGCAGCTTAGAGGTTGGGGATACGCAGTATTTT.